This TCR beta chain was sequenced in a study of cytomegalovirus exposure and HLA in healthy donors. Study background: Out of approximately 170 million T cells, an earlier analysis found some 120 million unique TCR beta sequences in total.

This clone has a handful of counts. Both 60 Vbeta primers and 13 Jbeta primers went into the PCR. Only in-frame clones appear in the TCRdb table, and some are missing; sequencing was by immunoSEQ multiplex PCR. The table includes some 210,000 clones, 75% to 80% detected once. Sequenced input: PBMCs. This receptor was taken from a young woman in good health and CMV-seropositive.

CDR3 DNA sequence: TGTGCCAGCAGATCCACTAGCGGGAGTTTCAATGAGCAGTTCTTC. It specifies CASRSTSGSFNEQFF. The V call is TRBV7-2, the J call TRBJ2-1; 11 bases agree with TRBD2. The CDR3 loop spans 15 amino acids. V shed 6 bases and J 6 bases; nucleotides not matched to a gene: 7. CDR1 SGHTA and CDR2 FQGNSA come from the germline V gene. Complete variable domain (other parts from reference TRBV7-2 and TRBJ2-1): GAGVSQSPSNKVTEKGKDVELRCDPISGHTALYWYRQSLGQGLEFLIYFQGNSAPDKSGLPSDRFSAERTGGSVSTLTIQRTQQEDSAVYLCASRSTSGSFNEQFFGPGTRLTVL.